Each of the 29 T cell receptor beta chains below was sequenced from the same sample in a study of human thymus T cells (dated by TCRdb to the early 2020s). Thymus tissue was collected as surgical resects that were removed during corrective cardiac surgery. Preparation of the library involved the immunoSEQ multiplex PCR assay. TCRdb provides this immuneACCESS table in a form limited to in-frame rearrangements. Some clones are lacking; in checked studies, under half of them reflect an unresolved V gene, and why the rest are absent is not known. This sample holds more than 70,000 clones; around 96% were observed only once. Of the sample, under 0.035% is held by the ten largest clones. Material for sequencing was thymus tissue. The origin of the receptors is a boy under three years old with a congenital heart defect but otherwise immunologically healthy.

The rearrangement uses TRBV7-9 and TRBJ2-2; D is undetermined. V was clipped by 3 bases and J by 2 bases, with 10 bases between them. CDR3 length: 15 residues. Germline CDR1 and CDR2: SEHNR and FQNEAQ (reference sequence). As DNA, the CDR3 is TGTGCCAGCAGCTTCTCAAGACCCAACACCGGGGAGCTGTTTTTT. Translation: CASSFSRPNTGELFF.

The V and J genes are TRBV28 and TRBJ2-4; perhaps TRBD1 as D (6 bases). Trimming took 2 bases from V and 4 from J, leaving 18 bases between them. CDR1 and CDR2 from the germline V gene are MDHEN and SYDVKM. The CDR3 sequence is 17 residues long. In DNA form, the CDR3 reads TGTGCCAGCAGTTTAGGCACACCTTGGGGGCCAAAAAACATTCAGTACTTC. As protein: CASSLGTPWGPKNIQYF.

The CDR3 is CASSLRGQGTDTQYF. CDR3 coding DNA: TGCGCCAGCAGCCTCAGGGGGCAAGGCACAGATACGCAGTATTTT. V and J are TRBV4-3 and TRBJ2-3, with 8 bases aligning to TRBD1. This CDR3 has 15 residues. V lost 4 bases to trimming and J lost 1 base; unmatched junction nucleotides: 4. Germline V gene lookup returns CDR1 LGHNA and CDR2 YSLEER.

V usage is TRBV5-1 and J usage is TRBJ2-6; tentative D call: TRBD1 (6 bases). The CDR3 contains 19 residues. Germline lookup yields CDR1 SGHRS and CDR2 YFSETQ. Trimming pared 4 bases from V and 0 bases from J, leaving 20 bases between. CDR3 protein: CASSRSKGQFDSGANVLTF. DNA for the CDR3: TGCGCCAGCAGCCGGAGTAAGGGACAATTTGACTCTGGGGCCAACGTCCTGACTTTC.

The count of this clone is one. The chain carries TRBV4-3 and TRBJ2-3; D gene ambiguous. Germline CDR1 reads LGHNA; CDR2 reads YSLEER. The CDR3 length is 15 residues. V was trimmed by 8 bases and J by 0 bases, leaving 15 bases between them. The CDR3 region is CASSLDGTSTDTQYF. The CDR3 DNA follows: TGCGCCAGCTCCCTCGACGGCACTAGCACAGATACGCAGTATTTT.

J is TRBJ1-1 and V is TRBV27; TRBD1 matches 7 bases. The CDR3 sequence is 16 residues long. V lost 6 bases to trimming and J lost 0 bases; unmatched junction nucleotides: 10. The V gene's germline CDR1 is MNHEY and CDR2 SMNVEV (reference sequence). CDR3 amino acids: CASSLYGDRMNTEAFF. CDR3 nucleotide sequence: TGTGCCAGCAGCCTCTATGGGGACAGAATGAACACTGAAGCTTTCTTT.

The chain is built from TRBV4-2 and TRBJ2-3; D possibly corresponds to TRBD2 (5 bases). This CDR3 is 16 amino acids long. The germline CDR1 and CDR2 sequences are LGHNA and YNFKEQ. V was cut by 0 bases and J by 7 bases, with 17 bases left in between. As DNA, the CDR3 is TGTGCCAGCAGCCAAGATATGCGGACTTCACCCTATACGCAGTATTTT. It encodes CASSQDMRTSPYTQYF.

The chain couples TRBV6-1 to TRBJ2-7; no reliable D call. Germline assignment: CDR1 MNHNS and CDR2 SASEGT. The CDR3 has 13 residues. Trimming left V 3 bases short and J 3 bases short, with 9 bases between. The CDR3 region has the DNA TGTGCCAGCAGTGATTGGCCGGTCTACGAGCAGTACTTC. As protein: CASSDWPVYEQYF.

The chain uses TRBV6-1 and TRBJ1-3; D is undetermined. This CDR3 is 13 amino acids long. The germline V gene has CDR1 MNHNS and CDR2 SASEGT. V was trimmed by 10 bases and J by 0 bases, leaving 10 bases between them. CDR3 coding DNA: TGTGCCATCATACAGTACTCTGGAAACACCATATATTTT. Its protein product is CAIIQYSGNTIYF.

This chain connects TRBV14 to TRBJ2-3, with a weak D call TRBD2 (6 bases). The V end was cut by 4 bases, the J end by 6 bases, with 20 bases between. Germline V gives CDR1 SGHDN, CDR2 FVKESK. The CDR3 length is 16 residues. The CDR3 region has the DNA TGTGCCAGCAGCCCCCTCCCGCCAGATGGGGGGGATACGCAGTATTTT. Protein sequence: CASSPLPPDGGDTQYF.

The J gene is TRBJ1-2, the V gene TRBV15; TRBD1 matches 9 bases. The CDR3 has 15 residues. Trimming took 4 bases from V and 5 from J; bases not matched to a gene: 8. Germline V lookup: CDR1 LNHNV, CDR2 YYDKDF (reference sequence). The CDR3 sequence: CATSILRQGVYGYTF. The DNA for the CDR3 is TGTGCCACCAGCATATTAAGACAGGGGGTTTATGGCTACACCTTC.

This clone was seen just once. The chain uses TRBV29-1 and TRBJ1-2; D gene uncertain. There are 13 residues in the CDR3. V shed 1 base and J shed 2 bases, with 8 bases lying between them. Germline V gene data show CDR1 as SQVTM and CDR2 as ANQGSEA. The CDR3 DNA reads TGCAGCGTTGAAGTACGAGAGAACTATGGCTACACCTTC. Amino acid sequence: CSVEVRENYGYTF.

The chain couples TRBV7-7 to TRBJ2-3; tentatively, D is TRBD2 (6 bases). The CDR3 has 14 amino acids. Germline assignment: CDR1 SSHAT and CDR2 FNYEAQ (reference sequence). Trimming left V 5 bases short and J 3 bases short, with 12 bases between. The CDR3 region is CASSPERATDTQYF. The CDR3, as DNA: TGTGCCAGCAGCCCAGAGCGGGCGACAGATACGCAGTATTTT.

The chain combines TRBV6-1 with TRBJ2-6; D assignment may be TRBD1 or TRBD2 (6 bases each). V was shortened by 3 bases and J by 0 bases, with 18 bases between the two germline ends. Germline V gene lookup returns CDR1 MNHNS and CDR2 SASEGT. The CDR3 is 19 residues long. CDR3 in amino acids: CASSDVRGALDSGANVLTF. CDR3 bases: TGTGCCAGCAGTGACGTGAGGGGGGCCTTAGACTCTGGGGCCAACGTCCTGACTTTC.

The rearrangement links TRBV5-1 to TRBJ2-3; 10 nucleotides match TRBD1. The CDR3 is 24 residues long. The junction had 25 bases not matched to a gene; V was cut back by 0 bases and J by 0 bases. Germline loops: CDR1 SGHRS, CDR2 YFSETQ. The CDR3 DNA reads TGCGCCAGCAGCTTGGGGCCCGGGACAGGGGCCTTTCTTTCCTGGGTTCATAGCACAGATACGCAGTATTTT. Translating gives CASSLGPGTGAFLSWVHSTDTQYF.

The genes are TRBV6-5 and TRBJ2-1; 7 bases fit TRBD2. Looked up from germline, CDR1 is MNHEY and CDR2 is SVGAGI. This CDR3 is built from 13 residues. Losses at the gene ends were 8 bases for V and 4 bases for J; bases not matched to a gene: 5. For the CDR3, the DNA is TGTGCCAGCCGGACTAGTGTGTACAATGAGCAGTTCTTC. Its translation is CASRTSVYNEQFF.

The rearrangement uses TRBV19 and TRBJ2-7; TRBD2 aligns across 9 bases. Germline lookup yields CDR1 LNHDA and CDR2 SQIVND (reference sequence). The V gene end was trimmed by 3 bases and the J gene end by 6 bases; junction bases not matched to a gene: 9. The CDR3 covers 15 residues. The DNA of the CDR3 is TGTGCCAGTAGTATTGTTAGCGGGAGTAAAGGCGAGCAGTACTTC. Translation gives CASSIVSGSKGEQYF.

The V gene is TRBV30, the J gene TRBJ1-1; possibly TRBD1 for D (5 bases). The germline gives CDR1 GTSNPN, CDR2 SVGIG (reference sequence). Deletions cut 0 bases from V and 5 bases from J, with 25 bases between. This CDR3 spans 18 amino acids. CDR3 DNA: TGTGCCTGGAGTGTACTTTGTAGGGTCTTACCCGGGGGGACTGAAGCTTTCTTT. It codes for CAWSVLCRVLPGGTEAFF.

The gene calls are TRBV27 and TRBJ1-5, with 7 nucleotides matching TRBD1. Trimming at V came to 5 bases and at J to 4 bases, leaving 2 bases not matched to a gene. This CDR3 comprises 13 residues. Germline V lookup: CDR1 MNHEY, CDR2 SMNVEV (reference sequence). CDR3 in amino acids: CASSRDRNQPQHF. In DNA, the CDR3 is TGTGCCAGCAGTAGGGACAGAAATCAGCCCCAGCATTTT.

This chain's CDR3 is CASSSTSTVKTGANVLTF. The CDR3 DNA reads TGTGCCAGCAGCTCCACCTCGACAGTCAAAACTGGGGCCAACGTCCTGACTTTC. The rearrangement uses TRBV27 and TRBJ2-6; D may be TRBD1 (5 bases). The CDR3 totals 18 residues. V was trimmed by 6 bases and J by 2 bases, leaving 20 bases between them. Germline V CDR1 and CDR2: MNHEY, SMNVEV (reference sequence). Full variable domain (missing parts from reference TRBV27 and TRBJ2-6): EAQVTQNPRYLITVTGKKLTVTCSQNMNHEYMSWYRQDPGLGLRQIYYSMNVEVTDKGDVPEGYKVSRKEKRNFPLILESPSPNQTSLYFCASSSTSTVKTGANVLTFGAGSRLTVL.

The chain has TRBV19 and TRBJ2-7; 13 bases are a match to TRBD2. Germline V CDR1 and CDR2: LNHDA, SQIVND (reference sequence). With V trimmed by 10 bases and J by 6 bases, 21 bases remained unmatched. This CDR3 comprises 18 residues. CDR3 sequence (DNA): TGTGCCACCTCCACGGGGGATGATAGACTAGCGGGAGGATCCGAGCAGTACTTC. Its translation is CATSTGDDRLAGGSEQYF. The whole variable domain, remainder taken from reference TRBV19 and TRBJ2-7, is DGGITQSPKYLFRKEGQNVTLSCEQNLNHDAMYWYRQDPGQGLRLIYYSQIVNDFQKGDIAEGYSVSREKKESFPLTVTSAQKNPTAFYLCATSTGDDRLAGGSEQYFGPGTRLTVT.

The V call is TRBV9, the J call TRBJ1-1; D ambiguous. This CDR3 comprises 13 residues. Trimming removed 5 bases at V and 0 bases at J, with 8 bases between. The V gene's germline CDR1 is SGDLS and CDR2 YYNGEE. CDR3 residues: CASSARLNTEAFF. The CDR3 region has the DNA TGTGCCAGCAGTGCGCGCTTGAACACTGAAGCTTTCTTT.

This sequence joins TRBV28 and TRBJ2-5; D gene unclear. V shed 3 bases and J shed 1 base, with 6 bases lying between them. This CDR3 spans 13 amino acids. The germline V gene encodes CDR1 MDHEN and CDR2 SYDVKM. CDR3 in amino acids: CASSFYSQETQYF. As DNA, the CDR3 is TGTGCCAGCAGTTTCTACTCCCAAGAGACCCAGTACTTC.

This chain links TRBV7-9 with TRBJ2-6, with D hard to call. This CDR3 region has 15 residues. Per germline, CDR1 SEHNR and CDR2 FQNEAQ (reference sequence). Trimming pared 5 bases from V and 2 bases from J, leaving 10 bases between. The CDR3 nucleotides read TGTGCCAGCAGCCCTACTCATCCTGGGGCCAACGTCCTGACTTTC. Translated, it gives CASSPTHPGANVLTF.

The V call is TRBV19, the J call TRBJ2-3, with TRBD2 matching 12 bases. Germline trimming cut 4 bases from V and 2 bases from J; bases unmatched to any gene: 10. The CDR3 extends over 18 amino acids. Germline CDR1 LNHDA, CDR2 SQIVND (reference sequence). CDR3 bases: TGTGCCAGTAGTAGGACTAGCGGGGTCCCCCCGATCACAGATACGCAGTATTTT. Translated, it gives CASSRTSGVPPITDTQYF.

The chain couples TRBV2 to TRBJ2-7; TRBD1 matches at 11 bases. Germline V gene lookup returns CDR1 SNHLY and CDR2 FYNNEI. Trimming at V came to 8 bases and at J to 4 bases, leaving 4 bases not matched to a gene. The CDR3 length is 13 residues. Here the CDR3 reads CASRTGGAYEQYF. The CDR3 DNA is TGTGCCAGCCGGACAGGGGGCGCGTACGAGCAGTACTTC.

The CDR3 region has the DNA TGTGCCAGCAGCTTCACCCGGGACAGGAATTATGGCTACACCTTC. It translates to CASSFTRDRNYGYTF. The chain has TRBV7-8 and TRBJ1-2, with 8 bases that match TRBD1. The CDR3 has 15 amino acids. V gave up 3 bases and J gave up 5 bases; unmatched junction bases: 8. The germline gives CDR1 SGHVS, CDR2 FQNEAQ.

The V gene is TRBV2, the J gene TRBJ2-1; D is unresolved. Germline V gene sequence: CDR1 SNHLY, CDR2 FYNNEI. The CDR3 runs 13 residues. Trimming removed 1 base from V and 6 bases from J, with 7 bases in between. CDR3: CASSEGAANEQFF. CDR3 in DNA: TGTGCCAGCAGTGAAGGGGCCGCCAATGAGCAGTTCTTC.

The J gene is TRBJ2-3, the V gene TRBV29-1; TRBD1 agrees at 7 bases. Germline lookup yields CDR1 SQVTM and CDR2 ANQGSEA. The CDR3 spans 17 residues. The V and J ends lost 4 bases and 4 bases, in that order; junction bases with no gene match: 17. The CDR3 here is CSVVTRLWTGSADTQYF. As DNA, the CDR3 is TGCAGCGTTGTGACCCGACTCTGGACAGGTAGCGCAGATACGCAGTATTTT.